These T cell receptor beta chains were read from a single sample in a study of OX40 agonist ivuxolimab in advanced cancers. Produced via immunoSEQ multiplex PCR; TCRdb's table is partial and in-frame only. The sample lists approximately 89,000 clones; about nine tenths were seen once. The sequencing here drew on CD4+ or CD8+ T cells sorted from blood, taken in a trial of the OX40 agonist ivuxolimab. The origin of the receptors is an adult with an advanced solid tumor such as melanoma, head and neck, liver or kidney cancer. Each CDR3 is given without its conserved first and last residue. Each record gives: CDR3 protein, V gene.

CDR3aa: ASSVDPGRISGNTIY; v_gene: TRBV9
CDR3aa: ASSPEAQVQGYT; v_gene: TRBV19
CDR3aa: ASSLVLAGGGGTQY; v_gene: TRBV7-2
CDR3aa: ASSLAPAWGETQY; v_gene: TRBV5-1
CDR3aa: ASSLVTSYNEQF; v_gene: TRBV5-4
CDR3aa: ATRGDNTGELF; v_gene: TRBV25-1
CDR3aa: ASSWTSVPDTQY; v_gene: TRBV5-5
CDR3aa: ASSPKGAGSGNTIY; v_gene: TRBV5-1
CDR3aa: ASSLEAGGKKLF; v_gene: TRBV11-2
CDR3aa: ASSLAQGAQAF; v_gene: TRBV7-8